The next 18 T cell receptor beta chains were all read from a single sample in a study of human T cells and chemical hapten exposure (dated by TCRdb to the early 2020s). This sample's time point label indicates: patch test 3, about 24 weeks after DPC sensitization. The sample's treatment or condition, from its label and the paper: therapeutic diphenylcyclopropenone sensitization with weekly scalp DPC. Receptor libraries were prepared by RACE. Sequencing took place on a NextSeq 500. TCRdb handled the public reads itself, with Q25 trimming in fastp and clone calling in MiXCR, and kept productive beta chains. Each entry merges the rows of one CDR3 protein and shows their most common DNA and genes. Across this sample there are 62,000 or so distinct CDR3 sequences, with more than 9.5% seen only once. The ten largest clones take up roughly 2.3% of the sample. Sequenced material: whole blood, taken in connection with sensitization to the hapten diphenylcyclopropenone (DPC). Receptors were obtained from a woman aged 25 to 39 with alopecia areata. Some clones in this sample may be carry-over from other donors' samples.

The rearrangement links TRBV7-8 to TRBJ2-1; the match to TRBD1 covers 7 bases. Unmatched junction bases numbered 12, after V lost 5 bases and J lost 8 bases. From germline, CDR1 is SGHVS and CDR2 FQNEAQ. The CDR3 sequence is 15 residues long. CDR3 region: CASSLQTGLAHEQFF. Here the CDR3 DNA reads TGTGCCAGCAGCCTTCAGACAGGGCTAGCCCATGAGCAGTTCTTC.

This clonotype appeared once. The chain employs TRBV12-3 or TRBV12-4 and TRBJ2-5, with no clear D. The CDR3 runs 13 residues. V was shortened by 5 bases and J by 4 bases, with 11 bases between the two germline ends. CDR3 loop: CASSPDTPETQYF. The CDR3 DNA follows: TGTGCCAGCAGTCCCGACACCCCAGAGACCCAGTACTTC.

This clonotype was recorded many times. This chain links TRBV19 with TRBJ2-7; D possibly matches TRBD1 or TRBD2 (5 bases each). Trimming removed 1 base from V and 6 bases from J, with 10 bases in between. The germline CDR1 and CDR2 sequences are LNHDA and SQIVND (reference sequence). The CDR3 has 13 amino acids. CDR3 in amino acids: CASSIAGSAEQYF. CDR3 nucleotides: TGTGCCAGTAGTATAGCAGGGAGCGCCGAGCAGTACTTC.

This clonotype appeared a few times. This sequence joins TRBV7-8 and TRBJ2-7; D not certain. V lost 6 bases and J 4 bases, leaving 7 bases between the germline ends. The CDR3 is 11 residues long. Per the germline V gene, CDR1 is SGHVS and CDR2 is FQNEAQ. The CDR3 here is CASRNTYEQYF. The CDR3, as DNA: TGTGCCAGCAGGAACACATACGAGCAGTACTTC.

This clonotype was found many times. This chain joins TRBV6-1 and TRBJ1-1, with D uncertain. This CDR3 spans 13 amino acids. The V end was cut by 5 bases, the J end by 3 bases, with 10 bases between. The germline CDR1 and CDR2 sequences are MNHNS and SASEGT. The CDR3 nucleotides read TGTGCCAGCAGTCCGAGGGAGGACACTGAAGCTTTCTTT. It yields the protein CASSPREDTEAFF.

There are many counts of this clonotype. This sequence joins TRBV7-9 and TRBJ2-3, with D possibly matching TRBD2 (6 bases). This CDR3 contains 20 residues. Trimming took 5 bases from V and 4 from J, leaving 31 bases between them. Germline values: CDR1 SEHNR, CDR2 FQNEAQ (reference sequence). Written as DNA, the CDR3 is TGTGCCAGCAGCCAAGGGACTCTGCGGGGTCCAAAGCGAATCGCAGATACGCAGTATTTT. Its translation is CASSQGTLRGPKRIADTQYF.

V gene TRBV6-2 or TRBV6-3 combines with J gene TRBJ2-7; D remains ambiguous. The CDR3 is 12 amino acids. V was clipped by 4 bases and J by 6 bases, with 10 bases between them. Per the germline V gene, CDR1 is MNHEY and CDR2 is SVGEGT. CDR3 bases: TGTGCCAGCAGTTCCCTCACGGCCGAGCAGTACTTC. It translates to CASSSLTAEQYF.

This clonotype came up a few times. V gene TRBV9 combines with J gene TRBJ1-1; the D gene is possibly TRBD1 (5 bases). Between the trimmed V and J ends, which lost 0 bases and 5 bases, there was a span of 11 bases. Germline-derived CDR1 and CDR2 are SGDLS and YYNGEE. The CDR3 totals 14 residues. The CDR3 DNA reads as TGTGCCAGCAGCGTAGTGGCAGGGTGGACTGAAGCTTTCTTT. Protein product: CASSVVAGWTEAFF.

This clonotype was picked up many times. The chain is built from TRBV28 and TRBJ2-1, with D unclear. With 2 bases removed from V and 3 bases from J, the gap between germline ends came to 11 bases. In germline, CDR1 is MDHEN, CDR2 SYDVKM. The CDR3 extends over 15 amino acids. This CDR3 is CASSLGPGGYNEQFF. CDR3 sequence (DNA): TGTGCCAGCAGTTTAGGTCCAGGCGGCTACAATGAGCAGTTCTTC.

CDR3 nucleotide sequence: TGTGCCAGCTCACCACGCCTGGGACTAGCGGGAAACAATGAGCAGTTCTTC. Its protein product is CASSPRLGLAGNNEQFF. The V call is TRBV18, the J call TRBJ2-1, with 13 bases matching TRBD2. The CDR3 has 17 amino acids. The germline CDR1 and CDR2 sequences are KGHSH and LQKENI. J gave up 5 bases and V 1 base, and 5 bases lay outside the gene matches. Supplemented by reference TRBV18 and TRBJ2-1, the full variable domain reads NAGVMQNPRHLVRRRGQEARLRCSPMKGHSHVYWYRQLPEEGLKFMVYLQKENIIDESGMPKERFSAEFPKEGPSILRIQQVVRGDSAAYFCASSPRLGLAGNNEQFFGPGTRLTVL.

This chain connects TRBV6-1 to TRBJ2-7; D gene unclear. The V end was cut by 4 bases, the J end by 3 bases, with 13 bases between. The CDR3 contains 14 residues. The germline V gene has CDR1 MNHNS and CDR2 SASEGT. The CDR3 region is CASSVEWGIYEQYF. CDR3 sequence (DNA): TGTGCCAGCAGTGTGGAGTGGGGAATCTACGAGCAGTACTTC.

The CDR3 DNA sequence: TGTGCCAGCTCACCACGTCGGGTCGGACATAATGAAAAACTGTTTTTT. It specifies CASSPRRVGHNEKLFF. The chain links TRBV18 to TRBJ1-4; possibly TRBD1 for D (5 bases). This CDR3 is built from 16 residues. Trimming removed 1 base from V and 4 bases from J, with 13 bases in between. From germline, CDR1 is KGHSH and CDR2 LQKENI.

The CDR3 protein is CASSSRDNTGELFF. The CDR3 DNA is TGTGCCAGCAGCTCCCGGGACAACACCGGGGAGCTGTTTTTT. The gene calls are TRBV5-5 and TRBJ2-2; D is tentatively TRBD1 or TRBD2 (5 bases each). Germline loops: CDR1 SGHKS, CDR2 YYEKEE (reference sequence). The CDR3 extends over 14 amino acids. V gave up 3 bases and J gave up 2 bases, with 8 bases separating them.

Many counts were recorded for this clonotype. The chain carries TRBV12-3 or TRBV12-4 and TRBJ1-1; D not certain. The CDR3 runs 14 residues. The germline V and J ends were trimmed by 4 bases and 5 bases, with 14 bases remaining between them. The chain's CDR3 is CASSSRNPWTEAFF. DNA of the CDR3: TGTGCCAGCAGTTCCCGGAACCCGTGGACTGAAGCTTTCTTT.

This clonotype has at least ten counts. The chain uses TRBV27 and TRBJ1-5; 9 bases align to TRBD1. The CDR3 covers 17 residues. V was pared by 5 bases and J by 2 bases, with 10 bases of the junction left unmatched. The germline gives CDR1 MNHEY, CDR2 SMNVEV (reference sequence). The CDR3 sequence is CASSAGTGYGGNQPQHF. CDR3 in DNA: TGTGCCAGCAGTGCCGGGACAGGGTACGGCGGCAATCAGCCCCAGCATTTT.

This clonotype has at least ten counts. V usage is TRBV20-1 and J usage is TRBJ1-5, with a possible D match to TRBD1 (5 bases). Deletions cut 1 base from V and 7 bases from J, with 11 bases between. The CDR3 is made up of 13 amino acids. Germline-derived CDR1 and CDR2 are DFQATT and SNEGSKA (reference sequence). CDR3 nucleotides: TGCAGTGCTAGAGTCCGGGGCCAGCAGCCCCAGCATTTT. The encoded protein is CSARVRGQQPQHF.

This chain uses TRBV29-1 with TRBJ2-7, with D perhaps TRBD1 or TRBD2 (5 bases each). The CDR3 consists of 13 residues. CDR1 is SQVTM and CDR2 is ANQGSEA in the germline V gene. V lost 4 bases and J lost 3, with 13 bases in between. The CDR3 sequence is CSVASGRSYEQYF. The CDR3 bases are TGCAGCGTTGCCTCGGGACGGAGCTACGAGCAGTACTTC.

This clonotype was picked up many times. This rearrangement joins TRBV7-8 to TRBJ2-1; unclear D gene. This CDR3 has 11 amino acids. Trimming removed 0 bases from V and 10 bases from J, with 4 bases in between. Looked up from germline, CDR1 is SGHVS and CDR2 is FQNEAQ. The DNA for the CDR3 is TGTGCCAGCAGCTTAGCCACGGAGCAGTTCTTC. Protein product: CASSLATEQFF.